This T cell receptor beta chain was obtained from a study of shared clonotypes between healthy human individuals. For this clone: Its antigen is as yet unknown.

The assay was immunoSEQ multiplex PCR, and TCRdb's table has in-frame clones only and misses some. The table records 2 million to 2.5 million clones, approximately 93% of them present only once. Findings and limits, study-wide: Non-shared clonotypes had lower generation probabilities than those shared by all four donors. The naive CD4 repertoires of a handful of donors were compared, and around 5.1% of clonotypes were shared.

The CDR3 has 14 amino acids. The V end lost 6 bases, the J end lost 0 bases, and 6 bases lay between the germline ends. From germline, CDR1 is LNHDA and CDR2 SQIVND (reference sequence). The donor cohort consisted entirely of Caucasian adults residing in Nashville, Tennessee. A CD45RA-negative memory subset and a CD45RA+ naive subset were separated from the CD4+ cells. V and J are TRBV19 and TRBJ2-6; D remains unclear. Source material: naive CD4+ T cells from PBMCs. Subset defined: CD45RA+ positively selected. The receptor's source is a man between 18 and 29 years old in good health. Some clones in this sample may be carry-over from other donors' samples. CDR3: CASRTVSGANVLTF. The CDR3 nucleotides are TGTGCCAGTAGAACGGTCTCTGGGGCCAACGTCCTGACTTTC.